Sequencing of this T cell receptor (beta chain) was carried out in a study of blood T cell repertoires in COVID-19. For the study at large: The United States, Italy and Spain provided the acute and convalescent COVID-19 samples.

Seattle participants joined during active infection and were tracked over time. Assay used: immunoSEQ multiplex PCR; TCRdb lists only in-frame clones, some missing. This sample has about 370,000 clones; around 89% occur once, and the top ten carry approximately 3%. This TCR came from a woman aged 30 to 39 with COVID-19, enrolled during active disease. The sample consisted of peripheral blood.

In DNA form, the CDR3 reads TGTGCCAGCAGTTTATCCTCCCGACTGTTCAATCAGCCCCAGCATTTT. The encoded protein is CASSLSSRLFNQPQHF. This sequence joins TRBV27 and TRBJ1-5; D remains ambiguous. V was pared by 0 bases and J by 3 bases, with 12 bases between. CDR1 MNHEY and CDR2 SMNVEV come from the germline V gene (reference sequence). The CDR3 loop spans 16 amino acids.